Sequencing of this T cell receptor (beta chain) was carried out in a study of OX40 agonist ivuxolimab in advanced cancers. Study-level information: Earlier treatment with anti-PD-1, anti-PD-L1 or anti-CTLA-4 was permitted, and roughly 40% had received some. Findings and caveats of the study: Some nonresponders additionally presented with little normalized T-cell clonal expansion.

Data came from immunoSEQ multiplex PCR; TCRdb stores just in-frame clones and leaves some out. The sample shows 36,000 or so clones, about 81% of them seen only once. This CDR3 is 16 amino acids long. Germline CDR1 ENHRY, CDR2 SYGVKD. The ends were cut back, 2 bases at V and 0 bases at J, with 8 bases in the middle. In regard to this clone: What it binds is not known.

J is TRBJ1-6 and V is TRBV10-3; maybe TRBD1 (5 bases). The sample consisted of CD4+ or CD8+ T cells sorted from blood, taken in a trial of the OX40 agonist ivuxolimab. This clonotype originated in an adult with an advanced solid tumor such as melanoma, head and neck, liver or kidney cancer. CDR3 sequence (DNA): TGTGCCATCAGTGAGCGACAGCGCTCCTATAATTCACCCCTCCACTTT. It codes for CAISERQRSYNSPLHF.